This T cell receptor (beta chain) was identified in a study of PD-1 blockade in classical Hodgkin lymphoma. Study-wide findings and caveats: Only CD4+ TCR diversity, not CD8+, had risen significantly by C4D1.

Using immunoSEQ multiplex PCR, the repertoire was profiled, and TCRdb retains in-frame clones only, with some absent. The sample includes tens of thousands of clones, about 80% of them seen just once. The time point here: cycle 4 day 1 (C4D1), after 6 weeks of nivolumab. After autologous stem cell transplantation all patients relapsed, and prior brentuximab vedotin exposure differed between cohorts. From thawed PBMCs, CD4+ T cells were purified using magnetic negative selection. The CDR3 length is 10 residues. CDR1 SQVTM and CDR2 ANQGSEA come from the germline V gene. V lost 7 bases and J lost 8, with 11 bases in between. A note on this clone: What it binds is unknown.

The chain links TRBV29-1 to TRBJ1-1; D is perhaps TRBD1 (5 bases). This sequence was found in a human donor with classical Hodgkin lymphoma. The sample consisted of CD4+ T cells from blood, taken before the fourth cycle of nivolumab. The CDR3 DNA reads TGCAGCGCCGGCGGACAAGAAGCTTTCTTT. This codes for CSAGGQEAFF.